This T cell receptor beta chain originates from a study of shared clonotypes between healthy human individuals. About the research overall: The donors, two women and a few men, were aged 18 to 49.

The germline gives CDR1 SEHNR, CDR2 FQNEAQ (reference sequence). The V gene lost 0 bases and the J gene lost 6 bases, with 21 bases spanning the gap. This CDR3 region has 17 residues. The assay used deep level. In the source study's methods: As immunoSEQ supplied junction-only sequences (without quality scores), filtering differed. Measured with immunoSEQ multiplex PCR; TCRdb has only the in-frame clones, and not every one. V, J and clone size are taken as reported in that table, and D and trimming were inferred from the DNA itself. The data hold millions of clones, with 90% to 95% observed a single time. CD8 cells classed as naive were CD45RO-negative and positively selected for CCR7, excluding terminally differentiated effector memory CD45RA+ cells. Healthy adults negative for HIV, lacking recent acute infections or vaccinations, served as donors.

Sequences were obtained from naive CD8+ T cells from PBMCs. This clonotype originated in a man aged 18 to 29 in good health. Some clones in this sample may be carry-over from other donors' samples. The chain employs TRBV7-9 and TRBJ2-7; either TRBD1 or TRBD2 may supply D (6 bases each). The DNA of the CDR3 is TGTGCCAGCAGCTTAGCCCGATACCAGGGCAGGGGAGGCGAGCAGTACTTC. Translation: CASSLARYQGRGGEQYF.